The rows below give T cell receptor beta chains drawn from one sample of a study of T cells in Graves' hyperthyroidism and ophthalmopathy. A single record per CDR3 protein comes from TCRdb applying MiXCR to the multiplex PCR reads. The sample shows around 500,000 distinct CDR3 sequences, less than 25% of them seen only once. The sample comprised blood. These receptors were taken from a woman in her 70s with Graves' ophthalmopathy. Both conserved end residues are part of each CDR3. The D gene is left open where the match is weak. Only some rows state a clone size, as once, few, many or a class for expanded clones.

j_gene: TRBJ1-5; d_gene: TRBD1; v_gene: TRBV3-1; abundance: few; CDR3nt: TGTGCCAGCAGCCAAACAGGGGGCTCAGGGCAGCCCCAGCATTTT; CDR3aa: CASSQTGGSGQPQHF
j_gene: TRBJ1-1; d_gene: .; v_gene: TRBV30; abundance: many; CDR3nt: TGTGCCTGGACTCCACCGAGGTTGACAGAGAGGAACACTGAAGCTTTCTTT; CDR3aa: CAWTPPRLTERNTEAFF
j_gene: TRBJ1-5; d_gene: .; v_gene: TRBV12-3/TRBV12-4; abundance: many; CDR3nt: TGTGCCAGCAGTTGGGATAGCAATCAGCCCCAGCATTTT; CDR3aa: CASSWDSNQPQHF
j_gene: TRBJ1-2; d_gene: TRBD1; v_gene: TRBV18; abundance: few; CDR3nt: TGTGCCAGCTCACCAGTGGGACAGGGAGATGGCTACACCTTC; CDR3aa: CASSPVGQGDGYTF
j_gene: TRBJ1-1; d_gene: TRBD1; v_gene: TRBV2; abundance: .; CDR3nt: TGTGCCAGCAGTCAGGGACAGGAAAACACTGAAGCTTTCTTT; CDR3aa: CASSQGQENTEAFF
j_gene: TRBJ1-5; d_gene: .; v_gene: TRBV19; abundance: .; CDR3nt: TGTGCCAGTAGTAATAATCGAGGGGAGAGGCAGCCCCAGCATTTT; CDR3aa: CASSNNRGERQPQHF
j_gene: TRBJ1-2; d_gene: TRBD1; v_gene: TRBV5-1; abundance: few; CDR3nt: TGCGCCAGCAGCCCAGGTGACAGGGCCTATGGCTACACCTTC; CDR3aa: CASSPGDRAYGYTF
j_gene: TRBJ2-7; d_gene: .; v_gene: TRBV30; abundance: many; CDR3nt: TGTGCCTGGGGACAGAGCTCCTACGAGCAGTACTTC; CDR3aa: CAWGQSSYEQYF
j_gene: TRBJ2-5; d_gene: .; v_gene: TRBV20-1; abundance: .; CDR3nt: TGCAGTGCTAGACTACCCAACCAAGAGACCCAGTACTTC; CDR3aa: CSARLPNQETQYF
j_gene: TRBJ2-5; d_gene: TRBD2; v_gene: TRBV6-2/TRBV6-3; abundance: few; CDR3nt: TGTGCCAGCAGTTACGAGGTTCGAGCGGGGTTACCGTTGGAGACCCAGTACTTC; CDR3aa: CASSYEVRAGLPLETQYF
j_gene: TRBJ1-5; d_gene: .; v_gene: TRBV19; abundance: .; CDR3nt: TGTGCCAGTACACCAGACGAATATAGCAATCAGCCCCAGCATTTT; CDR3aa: CASTPDEYSNQPQHF
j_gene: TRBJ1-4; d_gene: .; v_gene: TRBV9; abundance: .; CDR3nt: TGTGCCAGCAGCGTGGGGAGCGGCAGGAGTAATGAAAAACTGTTTTTT; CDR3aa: CASSVGSGRSNEKLFF
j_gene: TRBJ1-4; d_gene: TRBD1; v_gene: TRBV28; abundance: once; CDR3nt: TGTGCCAGCAGGGGATATGGGACAGGGAAGATTGGGGAAAAACTGTTTTTT; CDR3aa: CASRGYGTGKIGEKLFF
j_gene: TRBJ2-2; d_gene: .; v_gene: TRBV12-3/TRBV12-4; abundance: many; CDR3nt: TGTGCCAGCAGTTCCCGGACTACCTCCCCGAGCGGGGAGCTGTTTTTT; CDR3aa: CASSSRTTSPSGELFF
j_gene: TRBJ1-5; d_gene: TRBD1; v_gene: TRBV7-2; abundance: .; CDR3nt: TGTGCCAGCAGCCCCGTGGGGACAGGTAATCAGCCCCAGCATTTT; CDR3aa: CASSPVGTGNQPQHF